These 2 T cell receptor beta chains were all obtained from the same sample, sequenced in a study of spatial heterogeneity in lung cancer. The time point here: blood at routine non-recurrence follow-up after resection. Unsorted whole RNA from tumor, nontumor lung or frozen PBMC underwent sequencing. TCRdb re-called the 5' RACE reads with MiXCR, one entry per CDR3 protein. The sample consists of about 120,000 distinct CDR3 sequences, less than 15% of them appearing once. The material was PBMCs, obtained at follow-up. These TCRs come from a male donor with early-stage non-small cell lung cancer.

In its sample, this clonotype was seen many times. CDR3 region: CSANNRDSVSSPLHF. CDR3 coding DNA: TGCAGTGCTAATAACCGGGACAGTGTTTCTTCACCCCTCCACTTT. The chain recombines TRBV20-1 with TRBJ1-6; 7 bases map to TRBD1. There are 15 residues in the CDR3. The germline V gene has CDR1 DFQATT and CDR2 SNEGSKA (reference sequence). Trimming removed 4 bases from V and 9 bases from J; junction bases left unmatched: 12.

This chain uses TRBV19 with TRBJ1-6, with D tentatively TRBD1 (5 bases). The CDR3 spans 16 residues. Germline V lookup: CDR1 LNHDA, CDR2 SQIVND (reference sequence). Between the trimmed V and J ends, which lost 2 bases and 2 bases, there was a span of 10 bases. The CDR3: CASSISLTAYNSPLHF. The CDR3, as DNA: TGTGCCAGTAGTATATCCCTGACAGCCTATAATTCACCCCTCCACTTT. The full variable domain, rest sourced from reference TRBV19 and TRBJ1-6, is DGGITQSPKYLFRKEGQNVTLSCEQNLNHDAMYWYRQDPGQGLRLIYYSQIVNDFQKGDIAEGYSVSREKKESFPLTVTSAQKNPTAFYLCASSISLTAYNSPLHFGNGTRLTVT.